This TCR beta chain is drawn from a study of vaccination and CD4 T cells after COVID-19. Study information: Cells were stimulated with overlapping spike peptide pools from SARS-CoV-2, HCoV-NL63, HCoV-OC43 and HCoV-229E.

Treatment in this sample: approximately 10-day PBMC culture with coronavirus spike peptide pools or control peptides (ViraFEST assay). The CDR3 runs to 13 residues. Trimming cost V 6 bases and J 9 bases, with 15 bases left between them. CDR1 and CDR2 from the germline V gene are WSHSY and SAAADI. Sequencing of the DNA from cultured CD4+ T cells was carried out with the Oncomine TCR Beta short-read assay. TCRdb passed the PCR reads through MiXCR, listing each CDR3 protein once. Of about 14,000 distinct CDR3 sequences listed, 45% to 70% are singletons. This clonotype was detected once. Its target is unknown. Whole-study findings and limits: A nonsignificant median increase from about 20 to 38 SARS-CoV-2-reactive clonotypes was observed.

This receptor was taken from a human donor who had recovered from COVID-19. The specimen sequenced was CD4+ T cells from blood, cultured in vitro. The V and J genes are TRBV10-2 and TRBJ1-5, with TRBD1 as a possible D gene (5 bases). CDR3 sequence reads: CASSGTSVMPQHF. Here the CDR3 DNA reads TGCGCCAGCAGCGGGACGTCGGTAATGCCCCAGCATTTT.